The 7 T cell receptor beta chains below were found in one sample sequenced in a study of cytomegalovirus exposure and HLA in healthy donors. Researchers ran the PCR with 60 Vbeta and 13 Jbeta primers. The protocol was immunoSEQ multiplex PCR, while the TCRdb copy is restricted to in-frame clones and leaves out a portion. Of around 110,000 clones in the sample, approximately 9.4% were seen once. The sample consisted of PBMCs. The source of these receptors is a man aged 25 to 40 in good health and CMV-seronegative.

This clone appeared a single time. The chain links TRBV7-2 to TRBJ2-2; TRBD2 aligns across 10 bases. This CDR3 is built from 16 residues. Germline values: CDR1 SGHTA, CDR2 FQGNSA. V gave up 5 bases and J gave up 2 bases; unmatched junction bases: 5. CDR3 bases: TGTGCCAGCAGCCCTAGCGGGGGATCTAACACCGGGGAGCTGTTTTTT. This translates into CASSPSGGSNTGELFF.

V usage is TRBV6-5 and J usage is TRBJ1-1, with 8 bases that match TRBD1. The V and J ends lost 4 bases and 4 bases, in that order; junction bases with no gene match: 5. Per germline, CDR1 MNHEY and CDR2 SVGAGI. The CDR3 sequence is 14 residues long. The CDR3 coding sequence is TGTGCCAGCAGTTTTGGACAGGGCGGCACTGAAGCTTTCTTT. Protein product: CASSFGQGGTEAFF.

CDR3 sequence (DNA): TGTGCCAGTAGTCTGGAAGGGACAGTCACTGAAGCTTTCTTT. Translated: CASSLEGTVTEAFF. The chain uses TRBV19 and TRBJ1-1; 7 nucleotides match TRBD1. The V gene end was trimmed by 5 bases and the J gene end by 4 bases; junction bases not matched to a gene: 7. CDR1 and CDR2 from the germline V gene are LNHDA and SQIVND (reference sequence). This CDR3 comprises 14 residues.

This clone showed up just a few times. The chain employs TRBV27 and TRBJ2-7, with D tentatively TRBD2 (6 bases). The V gene's germline CDR1 is MNHEY and CDR2 SMNVEV (reference sequence). The V end lost 4 bases, the J end lost 2 bases, and 15 bases lay between the germline ends. This CDR3 is built from 15 residues. The CDR3 DNA reads TGTGCCAGCAGTTATGGGACTCGACCGACCTACGAGCAGTACTTC. Its protein product is CASSYGTRPTYEQYF.

The rearrangement joins TRBV7-6 to TRBJ2-7, with 9 bases fitting TRBD2. This CDR3 comprises 16 residues. CDR1 is SGHVS and CDR2 is FNYEAQ in the germline V gene. The junction had 9 bases not matched to a gene; V was cut back by 4 bases and J by 2 bases. CDR3 in amino acids: CASSSEVAGATYEQYF. The CDR3 bases are TGTGCCAGCAGCTCCGAGGTAGCGGGAGCAACCTACGAGCAGTACTTC.

The chain links TRBV11-2 to TRBJ2-7, with 8 bases that match TRBD1. This CDR3 spans 14 amino acids. V trimming: 5 bases; J trimming: 2 bases; junction bases outside the gene matches: 5. Germline CDR1 is SGHAT and CDR2 is FQNNGV. CDR3 DNA sequence: TGTGCCAGCAGCCCCGGGACAGGAGCCTACGAGCAGTACTTC. This translates into CASSPGTGAYEQYF.

This clone turned up a few times. The J gene is TRBJ2-7, the V gene TRBV4-3, with D possibly TRBD2 on 5 matching bases. CDR1 and CDR2 from the germline V gene are LGHNA and YSLEER. V was trimmed by 0 bases and J by 3 bases, leaving 12 bases between them. This CDR3 has 15 residues. The CDR3: CASSQDRERDYEQYF. The CDR3 region has the DNA TGCGCCAGCAGCCAAGATCGGGAAAGAGACTACGAGCAGTACTTC.